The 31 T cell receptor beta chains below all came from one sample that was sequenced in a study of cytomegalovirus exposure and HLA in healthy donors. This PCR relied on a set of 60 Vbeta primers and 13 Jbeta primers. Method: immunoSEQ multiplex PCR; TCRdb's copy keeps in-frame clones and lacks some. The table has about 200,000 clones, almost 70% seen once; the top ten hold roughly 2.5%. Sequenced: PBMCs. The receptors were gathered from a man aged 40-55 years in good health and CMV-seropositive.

This CDR3 reads CASSLLGGLGRDEQYF. In nucleotides, the CDR3 is TGTGCCAGCAGTCTTTTGGGCGGCCTGGGCAGGGACGAGCAGTACTTC. V is TRBV5-6 and J is TRBJ2-7, with D perhaps TRBD1 (5 bases). The germline V gene has CDR1 SGHDT and CDR2 YYEEEE. Trimming shortened V by 5 bases and J by 5 bases, and 23 bases separated the two germline ends. CDR3 length: 16 residues.

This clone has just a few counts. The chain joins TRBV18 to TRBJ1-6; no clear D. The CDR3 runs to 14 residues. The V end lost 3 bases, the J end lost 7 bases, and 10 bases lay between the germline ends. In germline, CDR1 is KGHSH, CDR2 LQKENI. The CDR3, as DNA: TGTGCCAGCTCACCGCAGGATTCAAATTCACCCCTCCACTTT. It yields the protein CASSPQDSNSPLHF.

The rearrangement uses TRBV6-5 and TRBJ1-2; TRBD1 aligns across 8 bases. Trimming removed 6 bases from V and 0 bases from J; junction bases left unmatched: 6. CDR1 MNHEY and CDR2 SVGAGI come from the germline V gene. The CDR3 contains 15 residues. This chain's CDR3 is CASRDRAISNYGYTF. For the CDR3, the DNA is TGTGCCAGCAGGGACAGGGCCATCTCTAACTATGGCTACACCTTC.

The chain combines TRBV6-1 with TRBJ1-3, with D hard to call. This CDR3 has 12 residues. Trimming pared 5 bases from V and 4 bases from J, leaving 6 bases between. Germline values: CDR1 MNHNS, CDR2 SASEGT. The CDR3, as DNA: TGTGCCAGCAGTCCCGTCGGAAACACCATATATTTT. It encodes CASSPVGNTIYF.

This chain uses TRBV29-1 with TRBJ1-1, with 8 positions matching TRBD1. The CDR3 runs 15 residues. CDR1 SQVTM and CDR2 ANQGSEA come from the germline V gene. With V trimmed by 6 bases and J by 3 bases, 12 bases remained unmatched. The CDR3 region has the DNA TGCAGCGTAGAGGGACAGGCTTCATGGTACACTGAAGCTTTCTTT. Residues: CSVEGQASWYTEAFF.

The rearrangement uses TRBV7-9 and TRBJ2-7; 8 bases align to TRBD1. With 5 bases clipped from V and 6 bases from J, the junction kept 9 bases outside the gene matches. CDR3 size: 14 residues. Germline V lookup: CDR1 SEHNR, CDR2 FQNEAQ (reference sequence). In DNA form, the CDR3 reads TGTGCCAGCAGCCAGGGACAGGCGGGCATCGAGCAGTACTTC. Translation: CASSQGQAGIEQYF.

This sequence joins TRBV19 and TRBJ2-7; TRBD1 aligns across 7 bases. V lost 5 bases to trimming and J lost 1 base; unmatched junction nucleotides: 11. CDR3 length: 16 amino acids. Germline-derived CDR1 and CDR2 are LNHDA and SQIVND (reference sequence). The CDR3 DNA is TGTGCCAGTAGTTCTGCCGGGACAGCTTTATCCTACGAGCAGTACTTC. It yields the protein CASSSAGTALSYEQYF.

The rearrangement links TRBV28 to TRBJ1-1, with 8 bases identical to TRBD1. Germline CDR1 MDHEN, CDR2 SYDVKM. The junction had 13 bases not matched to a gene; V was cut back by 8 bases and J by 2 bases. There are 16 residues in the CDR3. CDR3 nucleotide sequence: TGTGCCAGCGGCCTCCCTCGACAGGGGTTTAACACTGAAGCTTTCTTT. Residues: CASGLPRQGFNTEAFF. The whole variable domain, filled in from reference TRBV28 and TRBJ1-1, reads DVKVTQSSRYLVKRTGEKVFLECVQDMDHENMFWYRQDPGLGLRLIYFSYDVKMKEKGDIPEGYSVSREKKERFSLILESASTNQTSMYLCASGLPRQGFNTEAFFGQGTRLTVV.

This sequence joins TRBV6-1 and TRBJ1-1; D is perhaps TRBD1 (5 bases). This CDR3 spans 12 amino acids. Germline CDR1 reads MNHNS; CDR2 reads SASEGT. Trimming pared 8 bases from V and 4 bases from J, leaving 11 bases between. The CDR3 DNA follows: TGTGCCAGCTGGGGGGGAGGCACTGAAGCTTTCTTT. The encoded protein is CASWGGGTEAFF.

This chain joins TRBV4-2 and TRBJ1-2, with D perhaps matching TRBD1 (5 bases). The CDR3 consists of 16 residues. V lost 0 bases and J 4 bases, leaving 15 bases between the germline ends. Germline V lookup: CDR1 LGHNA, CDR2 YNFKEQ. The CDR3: CASSQDALGPGYGYTF. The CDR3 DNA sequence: TGTGCCAGCAGCCAAGATGCGTTGGGGCCCGGCTATGGCTACACCTTC.

CDR3 DNA: TGCGCCAGCAGCCTGGGACTAGCGGGGGACAATGAGCAGTTCTTC. As protein: CASSLGLAGDNEQFF. J is TRBJ2-1 and V is TRBV4-3; 14 bases line up with TRBD2. The CDR3 contains 15 residues. J lost 5 bases, V lost 4 bases, and 1 base had no gene match. The germline CDR1 and CDR2 sequences are LGHNA and YSLEER.

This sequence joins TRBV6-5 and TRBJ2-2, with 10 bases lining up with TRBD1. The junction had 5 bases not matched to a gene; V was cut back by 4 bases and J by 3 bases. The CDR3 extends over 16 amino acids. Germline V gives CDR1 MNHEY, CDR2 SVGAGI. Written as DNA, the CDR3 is TGTGCCAGCAGTTCCCCCGGGACAGGGGACACCGGGGAGCTGTTTTTT. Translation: CASSSPGTGDTGELFF.

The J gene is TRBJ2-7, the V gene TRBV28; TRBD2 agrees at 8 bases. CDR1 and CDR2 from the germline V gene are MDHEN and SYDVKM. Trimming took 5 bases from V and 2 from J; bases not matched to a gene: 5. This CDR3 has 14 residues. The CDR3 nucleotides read TGTGCCAGCAGTCTCCGGGGGGGTACCTACGAGCAGTACTTC. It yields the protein CASSLRGGTYEQYF. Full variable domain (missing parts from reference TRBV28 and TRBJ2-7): DVKVTQSSRYLVKRTGEKVFLECVQDMDHENMFWYRQDPGLGLRLIYFSYDVKMKEKGDIPEGYSVSREKKERFSLILESASTNQTSMYLCASSLRGGTYEQYFGPGTRLTVT.

In DNA form, the CDR3 reads TGTGCCAGCAGGGGTTGGGGGGAAGGTGAAAAACTGTTTTTT. Translation: CASRGWGEGEKLFF. The chain links TRBV6-5 to TRBJ1-4, with D tentatively TRBD1 (5 bases). From germline, CDR1 is MNHEY and CDR2 SVGAGI. The CDR3 has 14 residues. V was trimmed by 6 bases and J by 7 bases, leaving 15 bases between them.

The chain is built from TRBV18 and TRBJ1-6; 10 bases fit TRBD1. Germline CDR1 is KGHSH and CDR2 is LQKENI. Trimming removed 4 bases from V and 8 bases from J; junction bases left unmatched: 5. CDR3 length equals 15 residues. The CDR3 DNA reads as TGTGCCAGCTCACAAGAGACAGGGGGCGATTCACCCCTCCACTTT. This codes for CASSQETGGDSPLHF.

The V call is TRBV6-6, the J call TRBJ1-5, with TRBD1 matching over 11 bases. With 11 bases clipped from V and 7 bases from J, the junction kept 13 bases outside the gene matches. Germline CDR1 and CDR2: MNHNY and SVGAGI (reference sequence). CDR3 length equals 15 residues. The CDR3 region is CAADRGLLGAQPQHF. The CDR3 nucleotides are TGTGCCGCGGACAGGGGGCTCCTGGGGGCCCAGCCCCAGCATTTT.

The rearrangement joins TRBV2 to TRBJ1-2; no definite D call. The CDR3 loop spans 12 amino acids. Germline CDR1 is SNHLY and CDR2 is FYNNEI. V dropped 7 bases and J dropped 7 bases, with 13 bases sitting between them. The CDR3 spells CASNAPEAGYTF. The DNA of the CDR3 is TGTGCCAGCAACGCGCCTGAGGCTGGCTACACCTTC.

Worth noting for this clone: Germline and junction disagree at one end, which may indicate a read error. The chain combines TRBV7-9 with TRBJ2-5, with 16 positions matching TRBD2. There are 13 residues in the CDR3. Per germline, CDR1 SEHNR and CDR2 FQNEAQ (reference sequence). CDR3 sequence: CSSKGTSGGAWYF. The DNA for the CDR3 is TGTTCCAGCAAGGGGACTAGCGGGGGGGCATGGTACTTC.

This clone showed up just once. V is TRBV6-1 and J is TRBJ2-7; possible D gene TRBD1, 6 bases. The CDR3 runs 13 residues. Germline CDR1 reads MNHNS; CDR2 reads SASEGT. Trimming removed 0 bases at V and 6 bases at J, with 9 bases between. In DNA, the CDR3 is TGTGCCAGCAGTGAAGCATCAGGGGTCGAGCAGTACTTC. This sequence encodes CASSEASGVEQYF.

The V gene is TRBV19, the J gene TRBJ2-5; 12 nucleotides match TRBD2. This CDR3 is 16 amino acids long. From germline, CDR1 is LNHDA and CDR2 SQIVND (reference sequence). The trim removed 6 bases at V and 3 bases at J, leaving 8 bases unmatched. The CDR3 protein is CASRASGGVKKETQYF. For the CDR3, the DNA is TGTGCCAGTAGGGCTAGCGGGGGGGTAAAGAAAGAGACCCAGTACTTC.

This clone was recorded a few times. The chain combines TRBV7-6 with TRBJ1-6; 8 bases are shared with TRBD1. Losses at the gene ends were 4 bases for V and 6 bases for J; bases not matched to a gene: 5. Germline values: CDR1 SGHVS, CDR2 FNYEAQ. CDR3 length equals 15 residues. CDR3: CASSYRQGSNSPLHF. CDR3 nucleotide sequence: TGTGCCAGCAGCTACCGACAGGGGAGTAATTCACCCCTCCACTTT.

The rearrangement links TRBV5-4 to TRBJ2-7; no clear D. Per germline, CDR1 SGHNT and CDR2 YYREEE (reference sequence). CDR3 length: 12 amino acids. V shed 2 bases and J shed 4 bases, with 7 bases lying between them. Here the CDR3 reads CASSLVGYEQYF. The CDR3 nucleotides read TGTGCCAGCAGCTTAGTCGGGTACGAGCAGTACTTC.

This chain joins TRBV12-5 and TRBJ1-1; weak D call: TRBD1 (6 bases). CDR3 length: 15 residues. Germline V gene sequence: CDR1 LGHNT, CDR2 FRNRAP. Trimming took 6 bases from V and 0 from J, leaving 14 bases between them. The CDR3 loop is CASGPAGEMNTEAFF. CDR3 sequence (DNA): TGTGCTAGTGGCCCCGCAGGGGAGATGAACACTGAAGCTTTCTTT.

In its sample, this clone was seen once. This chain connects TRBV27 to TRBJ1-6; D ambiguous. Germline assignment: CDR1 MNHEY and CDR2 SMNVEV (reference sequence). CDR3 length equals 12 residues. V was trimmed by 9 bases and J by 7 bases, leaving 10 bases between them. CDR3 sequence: CASGEGNSPLHF. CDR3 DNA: TGTGCCAGTGGGGAGGGCAATTCACCCCTCCACTTT.

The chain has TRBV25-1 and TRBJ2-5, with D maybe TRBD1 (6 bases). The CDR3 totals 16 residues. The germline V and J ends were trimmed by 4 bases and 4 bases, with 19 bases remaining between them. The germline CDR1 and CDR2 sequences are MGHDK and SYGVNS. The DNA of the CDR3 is TGTGCCAGCAGTGCCGGGACATTCGATTTCCGAGAGACCCAGTACTTC. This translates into CASSAGTFDFRETQYF.

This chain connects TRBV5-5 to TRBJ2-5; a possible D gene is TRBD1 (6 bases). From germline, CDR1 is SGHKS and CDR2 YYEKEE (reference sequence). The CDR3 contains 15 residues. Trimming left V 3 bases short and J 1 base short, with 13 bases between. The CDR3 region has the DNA TGTGCCAGCAGCTCCTCCGGGGACATCCAAGAGACCCAGTACTTC. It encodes CASSSSGDIQETQYF.

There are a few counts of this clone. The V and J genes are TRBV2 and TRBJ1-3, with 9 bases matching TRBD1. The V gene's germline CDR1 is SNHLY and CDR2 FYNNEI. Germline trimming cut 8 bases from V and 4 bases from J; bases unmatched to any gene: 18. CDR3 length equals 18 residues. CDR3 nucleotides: TGTGCCAGCCACCTCAGCTCATTACAGGGGGCGAAAGGAAACACCATATATTTT. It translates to CASHLSSLQGAKGNTIYF.

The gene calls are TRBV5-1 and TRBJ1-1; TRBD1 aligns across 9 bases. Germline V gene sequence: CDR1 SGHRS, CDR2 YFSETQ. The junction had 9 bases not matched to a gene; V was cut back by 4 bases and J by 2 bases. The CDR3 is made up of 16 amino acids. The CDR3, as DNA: TGCGCCAGCAGCCGGGCGCCGGGACAGGGTAACACTGAAGCTTTCTTT. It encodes CASSRAPGQGNTEAFF.

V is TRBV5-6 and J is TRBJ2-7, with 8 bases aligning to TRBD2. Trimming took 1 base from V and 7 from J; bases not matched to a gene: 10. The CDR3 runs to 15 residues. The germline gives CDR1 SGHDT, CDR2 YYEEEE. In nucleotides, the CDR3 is TGTGCCAGCAGCTTGCGGACGGGGGGGCCTGGAGAGCAGTACTTC. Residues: CASSLRTGGPGEQYF.

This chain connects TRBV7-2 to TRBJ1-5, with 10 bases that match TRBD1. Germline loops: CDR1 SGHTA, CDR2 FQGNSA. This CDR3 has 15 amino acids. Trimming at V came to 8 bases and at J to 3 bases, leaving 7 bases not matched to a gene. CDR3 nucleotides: TGTGCCAGCGGGGGGACAGGGGTGACCAATCAGCCCCAGCATTTT. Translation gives CASGGTGVTNQPQHF.

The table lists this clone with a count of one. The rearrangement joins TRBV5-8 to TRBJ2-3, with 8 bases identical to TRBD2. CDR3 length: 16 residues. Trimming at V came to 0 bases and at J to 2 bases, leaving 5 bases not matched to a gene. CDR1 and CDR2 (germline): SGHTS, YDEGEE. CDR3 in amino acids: CASSLGRGAFTDTQYF. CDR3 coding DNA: TGTGCCAGCAGCTTGGGGCGGGGGGCCTTCACAGATACGCAGTATTTT.